The 14 T cell receptor beta chains listed next were all sequenced from one sample in a study of blood T cell repertoires in COVID-19. Sequencing used immunoSEQ multiplex PCR; TCRdb keeps in-frame clones, though not all of them. The table lists under 60,000 clones, approximately 83% of them singletons. The sample consisted of peripheral blood. These receptors all stem from a man aged 25-45 years with COVID-19, enrolled during active disease.

V usage is TRBV2 and J usage is TRBJ2-7; unclear D gene. Germline CDR1 is SNHLY and CDR2 is FYNNEI. V gave up 3 bases and J gave up 0 bases, with 6 bases separating them. The CDR3 is 13 amino acids. The CDR3 nucleotides are TGTGCCAGCAGTGAGCAGTCCTCCTACGAGCAGTACTTC. It translates to CASSEQSSYEQYF.

V is TRBV28 and J is TRBJ1-3, with D possibly being TRBD1 (5 bases). This CDR3 contains 15 residues. CDR1 and CDR2 (germline): MDHEN, SYDVKM. V was shortened by 7 bases and J by 2 bases, with 15 bases between the two germline ends. CDR3 in DNA: TGTGCCAGCATCTCCCCAGGGAGGGCTGGAAACACCATATATTTT. It specifies CASISPGRAGNTIYF.

The V gene is TRBV28, the J gene TRBJ2-7, with D perhaps matching TRBD1 (5 bases). The germline CDR1 and CDR2 sequences are MDHEN and SYDVKM. This CDR3 region has 13 residues. V lost 3 bases, J lost 2 bases, and 8 bases lay in between. The CDR3 protein is CASSLGRAYEQYF. In DNA, the CDR3 is TGTGCCAGCAGTTTGGGCAGGGCCTACGAGCAGTACTTC.

This chain joins TRBV7-9 and TRBJ2-7; D perhaps matches TRBD1 (6 bases). Germline V lookup: CDR1 SEHNR, CDR2 FQNEAQ (reference sequence). This CDR3 spans 13 amino acids. V dropped 5 bases and J dropped 4 bases, with 12 bases sitting between them. The CDR3 nucleotides read TGTGCCAGCAGCCGTGGGACACTGTACGAGCAGTACTTC. Encoded protein: CASSRGTLYEQYF.

This chain uses TRBV7-8 with TRBJ2-7; D is possibly TRBD2 (6 bases). CDR3 length: 14 residues. CDR1 SGHVS and CDR2 FQNEAQ come from the germline V gene. V was cut by 4 bases and J by 6 bases, with 16 bases left in between. CDR3 region: CASSSGLRSREQYF. DNA for the CDR3: TGTGCCAGCAGCTCGGGACTCCGCTCTCGCGAGCAGTACTTC.

The CDR3 nucleotides read TGTGCCAGCACCAAAGGACACTCATACACTGAAGCTTTCTTT. This gives the protein CASTKGHSYTEAFF. The chain recombines TRBV6-5 with TRBJ1-1, with D tentatively TRBD1 (5 bases). CDR3 length: 14 residues. In germline, CDR1 is MNHEY, CDR2 SVGAGI. V lost 7 bases and J lost 3, with 15 bases in between.

This clone was seen a single time. The chain is built from TRBV28 and TRBJ2-7; the D gene is possibly TRBD1 (5 bases). Per the germline V gene, CDR1 is MDHEN and CDR2 is SYDVKM. Trimming pared 6 bases from V and 6 bases from J, leaving 21 bases between. The CDR3 length is 15 residues. The CDR3, as DNA: TGTGCCAGCAGGCCGCCTCTAGGGGTGGGGTCCGAGCAGTACTTC. Amino acids: CASRPPLGVGSEQYF.

The gene calls are TRBV11-1 and TRBJ1-5, with unresolved D. Looked up from germline, CDR1 is SGHAT and CDR2 is FQDESV (reference sequence). This CDR3 is built from 13 residues. V lost 2 bases and J 4 bases, leaving 6 bases between the germline ends. This chain's CDR3 is CASSLSENQPQHF. DNA of the CDR3: TGTGCCAGCAGCTTAAGCGAGAATCAGCCCCAGCATTTT.

The genes are TRBV29-1 and TRBJ2-1; TRBD1 aligns across 10 bases. Germline trimming cut 8 bases from V and 9 bases from J; bases unmatched to any gene: 16. The CDR3 loop spans 15 amino acids. Germline V gene lookup returns CDR1 SQVTM and CDR2 ANQGSEA. In nucleotides, the CDR3 is TGCAGCTCGACAGGGGGCTCGATCGCAACAAGTGAGCAGTTCTTC. Amino acid sequence: CSSTGGSIATSEQFF.

The J gene is TRBJ2-1, the V gene TRBV15, with TRBD1 as a possible D gene (5 bases). Trimming took off 1 base at V and 10 bases at J, with 14 bases between the two ends. Per the germline V gene, CDR1 is LNHNV and CDR2 is YYDKDF (reference sequence). CDR3 size: 14 residues. The CDR3 protein is CATSRGGPIGEQFF. CDR3 bases: TGTGCCACCAGCAGAGGGGGCCCAATAGGGGAGCAGTTCTTC.

J is TRBJ2-4 and V is TRBV19; 7 bases agree with TRBD1. The J segment lost 0 bases and the V segment lost 5 bases, leaving 13 bases of the junction unmatched. Germline V gene sequence: CDR1 LNHDA, CDR2 SQIVND (reference sequence). The CDR3 extends over 18 amino acids. As DNA, the CDR3 is TGTGCCAGTAGTCCTGAAACCGGGACAGTCGTAGCCAAAAACATTCAGTACTTC. It specifies CASSPETGTVVAKNIQYF.

The rearrangement joins TRBV4-1 to TRBJ2-2; 7 nucleotides line up with TRBD1. The CDR3 length is 18 residues. V was clipped by 1 base and J by 1 base; unmatched bases: 9. Germline CDR1 is MGHRA and CDR2 is YSYEKL. The CDR3 DNA is TGCGCCAGCAGCCAAGGACCTCCCGGGACAGAGAACACCGGGGAGCTGTTTTTT. It specifies CASSQGPPGTENTGELFF.

CDR3 loop: CAWSVDRGIGQPQHF. The CDR3 coding sequence is TGTGCCTGGAGTGTGGACAGGGGGATTGGTCAGCCCCAGCATTTT. This chain joins TRBV30 and TRBJ1-5; 10 bases are a match to TRBD1. Germline lookup yields CDR1 GTSNPN and CDR2 SVGIG (reference sequence). The CDR3 runs to 15 residues. The V gene end was trimmed by 0 bases and the J gene end by 6 bases; junction bases not matched to a gene: 5.

This sequence joins TRBV6-5 and TRBJ2-7, with D possibly matching TRBD1 (6 bases). The length of the CDR3 is 11 residues. Germline V gene sequence: CDR1 MNHEY, CDR2 SVGAGI. Trimming took off 9 bases at V and 5 bases at J, with 11 bases between the two ends. CDR3 nucleotides: TGTGCCAGTCGACAGGTCCACGAGCAGTACTTC. Translation: CASRQVHEQYF.